This T cell receptor (beta chain) is drawn from a study of CD8+ T cells in alopecia areata. Study-wide results and limits: Mouse data revealed clearer TCR sharing than patient data did, a gap possibly tied to HLA.

cDNA serving as the sequencing template came from extracted, reverse transcribed RNA. Sequencing was performed with immunoSEQ multiplex PCR; in TCRdb, only in-frame clones are kept and a portion is missing. Among 210,000 or so clones listed, approximately 72% were seen once. Treatment given: oral pan-JAK inhibitor, 5-10 mg twice daily. On this clone: Its matching antigen is unknown.

This CDR3 is 15 amino acids long. Germline V lookup: CDR1 GTSNPN, CDR2 SVGIG (reference sequence). V lost 0 bases and J lost 6, with 12 bases in between. The material sequenced was CD4+ T cells sorted from blood, taken around week 46, from a patient treated with tofacitinib. The chain has TRBV30 and TRBJ1-6; D is undetermined. The TCR sequence derives from a human donor with alopecia areata. CDR3 DNA sequence: TGTGCCTGGAGTGTATATGGACTGGGTAATTCACCCCTCCACTTT. It translates to CAWSVYGLGNSPLHF.